The clone carrying this T cell receptor beta chain was counted ten times or more. Its antigen is unidentified. Germline CDR1 is LNHNV and CDR2 is YYDKDF (reference sequence). V shed 4 bases, J shed 5 bases, and the junction held 9 bases outside the gene matches. The CDR3 is 16 residues long. For the second PCR, which ran for about 6 to 12 cycles, a sample-barcoded 5' primer and a J-beta primer mix were used. TCRdb analysed the 5' RACE reads with MiXCR anew, one entry per CDR3 protein. The sample yields about 620,000 distinct CDR3 sequences, over 20% seen once. The record originates from a study of blood T cells in healthy people across ages. Findings of the study overall: The authors considered diversity estimates from one million T cells to be underestimates.

The sample, around 9.9 milliliters of peripheral blood, was drawn from each donor. The chain uses TRBV15 and TRBJ2-5; TRBD1 matches 11 bases. The sample taken for sequencing was blood. The sequence was collected from a man in his 70s in good health. The CDR3 nucleotides are TGTGCCACCAGCAAAATTCCGGGACAGGGGGGCGAGACCCAGTACTTC. This translates into CATSKIPGQGGETQYF. Variable domain in full (rest from reference TRBV15 and TRBJ2-5): DAMVIQNPRYQVTQFGKPVTLSCSQTLNHNVMYWYQQKSSQAPKLLFHYYDKDFNNEADTPDNFQSRRPNTSFCFLDIRSPGLGDTAMYLCATSKIPGQGGETQYFGPGTRLLVL.